Below, 3 T cell receptor beta chains from the same sample are listed, as sequenced in a study of Ad26.COV2.S vaccination and SARS-CoV-2 variants (dated by TCRdb to the early 2020s). The sample's treatment or condition label is to be understood as: some 20 received Ad26.COV2.S at low or high dose, single or two shots; about 5 received placebo; per-sample allocation not given. For vaccine and placebo recipients, the sequenced repertoires came from samples collected on day 63 after the first injection. Library creation used the immunoSEQ multiplex PCR assay. TCRdb stores this immuneACCESS table with in-frame sequences only. Part of the clones is absent; in the studies checked, under half of the shortfall reflects unresolved V genes, and no reason is known for the rest. Here the sample has roughly 390,000 clones; approximately 86% occur a single time. The ten biggest clones cover 3.5% of the sample.

This specimen consisted of peripheral blood, obtained in a trial of Ad26.COV2.S vaccine versus placebo. Receptors originate from a person between 18 and 60 years old who received the Ad26.COV2.S COVID-19 vaccine or a placebo.

The genes are TRBV5-1 and TRBJ2-3; 8 bases map to TRBD1. Trimming removed 0 bases from V and 5 bases from J; junction bases left unmatched: 8. The CDR3 covers 16 residues. CDR1 is SGHRS, CDR2 YFSETQ, per germline. CDR3 in DNA: TGCGCCAGCAGCTTGGCTTCCAGGGGGCATGGAGATACGCAGTATTTT. The encoded protein is CASSLASRGHGDTQYF. Filled out from reference TRBV5-1 and TRBJ2-3, the complete variable domain reads KAGVTQTPRYLIKTRGQQVTLSCSPISGHRSVSWYQQTPGQGLQFLFEYFSETQRNKGNFPGRFSGRQFSNSRSEMNVSTLELGDSALYLCASSLASRGHGDTQYFGPGTRLTVL.

The chain has TRBV7-2 and TRBJ2-6, with D unresolved. Germline values: CDR1 SGHTA, CDR2 FQGNSA. The CDR3 runs to 17 residues. V lost 2 bases and J 0 bases, leaving 11 bases between the germline ends. The CDR3 coding sequence is TGTGCCAGCAGCTTATCGCACAGACTCTCTGGGGCCAACGTCCTGACTTTC. This codes for CASSLSHRLSGANVLTF. Full variable domain (remainder filled in from reference TRBV7-2 and TRBJ2-6): GAGVSQSPSNKVTEKGKDVELRCDPISGHTALYWYRQSLGQGLEFLIYFQGNSAPDKSGLPSDRFSAERTGGSVSTLTIQRTQQEDSAVYLCASSLSHRLSGANVLTFGAGSRLTVL.

J is TRBJ1-1 and V is TRBV11-2; D possibly corresponds to TRBD1 (6 bases). The germline gives CDR1 SGHAT, CDR2 FQNNGV. The CDR3 length is 14 residues. The V gene lost 5 bases and the J gene lost 2 bases, with 12 bases spanning the gap. CDR3 sequence reads: CASSMTGVNTEAFF. The CDR3 DNA reads TGTGCCAGCAGCATGACAGGAGTTAACACTGAAGCTTTCTTT.